The source of this T cell receptor beta chain is a study of cytomegalovirus exposure and HLA in healthy donors. Study findings and constraints: Rare sequences made up most TCRs, while some public TCRs were found in many donors. About 150 TCR beta chains were listed as cytomegalovirus-associated. At a 0.05 false discovery rate, a later analysis found some 18,000 TCR beta sequences to be associated with HLA alleles. TCR beta V- and J-gene trimming, according to a later analysis, was linked to a missense DCLRE1C variant.

The CDR3 sequence is 15 residues long. V was pared by 4 bases and J by 1 base, with 2 bases of the junction left unmatched. CDR1 is SGHTA and CDR2 is FQGTGA in the germline V gene. The PCR made use of 60 Vbeta and 13 Jbeta primers. The data were produced by immunoSEQ multiplex PCR, yet TCRdb's version contains in-frame clones alone and is incomplete. The sample lists 200,000 to 250,000 clones, around 85% occurring once. On this clone: Its cognate antigen is unknown.

This clonotype originated in a middle-aged man in good health and CMV-seronegative. The chain combines TRBV7-3 with TRBJ2-3; TRBD2 agrees at 10 bases. Sequenced input: PBMCs. CDR3 sequence (DNA): TGTGCCAGCAGCTCTGGGACTAGCGGCACAGATACGCAGTATTTT. Translation: CASSSGTSGTDTQYF.